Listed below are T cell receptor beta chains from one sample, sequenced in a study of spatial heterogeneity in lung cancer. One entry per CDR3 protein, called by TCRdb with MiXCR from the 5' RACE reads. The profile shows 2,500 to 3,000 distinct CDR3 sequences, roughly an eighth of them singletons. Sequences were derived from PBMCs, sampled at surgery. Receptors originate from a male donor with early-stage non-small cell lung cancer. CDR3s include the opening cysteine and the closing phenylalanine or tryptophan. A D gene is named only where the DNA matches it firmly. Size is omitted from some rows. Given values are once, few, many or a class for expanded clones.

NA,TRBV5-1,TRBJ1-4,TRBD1,CASSIGQGGNEKLFF,TGCGCCAGCAGCATTGGACAGGGAGGCAATGAAAAACTGTTTTTT
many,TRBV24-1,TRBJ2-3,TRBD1,CATSDRGTGFPSTQYF,TGTGCCACCAGTGACCGCGGGACAGGGTTTCCTAGCACGCAGTATTTT
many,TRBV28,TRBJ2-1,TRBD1,CASRLEEYGTGVNEQFF,TGTGCCAGCAGACTCGAGGAGTACGGGACAGGGGTAAATGAGCAGTTCTTC
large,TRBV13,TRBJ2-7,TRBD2,CASSAPGLAGGQYEQYF,TGTGCCAGCAGTGCCCCGGGACTAGCGGGAGGACAATACGAGCAGTACTTC
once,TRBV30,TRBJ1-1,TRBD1,CAWRGQGRMNTEAFF,TGTGCCTGGCGTGGACAGGGTAGGATGAACACTGAAGCTTTCTTT
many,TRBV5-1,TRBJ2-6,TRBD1,CASNNGQGAGANVLTF,TGCGCCAGCAACAACGGACAGGGGGCTGGGGCCAACGTCCTGACTTTC
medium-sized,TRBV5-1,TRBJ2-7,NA,CASSLGSGVYEQYF,TGCGCCAGCAGCTTGGGGTCAGGGGTGTACGAGCAGTACTTC
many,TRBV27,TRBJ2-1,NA,CASSLSDGFYNEQFF,TGTGCCAGCAGTTTATCGGATGGGTTCTACAATGAGCAGTTCTTC
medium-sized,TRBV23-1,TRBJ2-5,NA,CASSQSAGTNETQYF,TGCGCCAGCAGTCAATCGGCCGGGACAAACGAGACCCAGTACTTC
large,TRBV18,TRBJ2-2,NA,CASSLTGDSTGELFF,TGTGCCAGCTCACTAACGGGGGACTCCACCGGGGAGCTGTTTTTT
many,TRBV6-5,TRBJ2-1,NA,CASKGGPYNEQFF,TGTGCCAGCAAAGGAGGACCGTACAATGAGCAGTTCTTC
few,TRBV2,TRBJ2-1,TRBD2,CASSVGREAGDEQFF,TGTGCCAGCAGTGTGGGGCGGGAGGCCGGGGATGAGCAGTTCTTC
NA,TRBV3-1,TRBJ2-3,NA,CASSPRTDTQYF,TGTGCCAGCAGCCCCCGCACAGATACGCAGTATTTT
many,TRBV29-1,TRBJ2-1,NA,CSVARDSQGEQFF,TGCAGCGTTGCCCGGGACTCCCAGGGAGAGCAGTTCTTC
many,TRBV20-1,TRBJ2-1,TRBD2,CSARLAGLKSSYNEQFF,TGCAGTGCTAGACTAGCGGGGCTTAAGAGCTCCTACAATGAGCAGTTCTTC
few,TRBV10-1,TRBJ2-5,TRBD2,CASPRTSSETQYF,TGCGCCAGCCCAAGGACTAGTTCTGAGACCCAGTACTTC
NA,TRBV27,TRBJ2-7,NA,CASSLSGGDSQYF,TGTGCCAGCAGTTTATCGGGCGGGGACAGCCAGTACTTC
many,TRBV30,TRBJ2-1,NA,CAWSKEWAGNEQFF,TGTGCCTGGAGTAAAGAATGGGCAGGGAATGAGCAGTTCTTC
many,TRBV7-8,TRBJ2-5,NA,CASSFVGVGETQYF,TGTGCCAGCAGCTTCGTCGGGGTCGGGGAGACCCAGTACTTC
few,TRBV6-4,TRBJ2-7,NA,CASSDSAGDYEQYF,TGTGCCAGCAGTGACTCGGCAGGGGACTACGAGCAGTACTTC
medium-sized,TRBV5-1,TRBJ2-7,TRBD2,CASSWASGVYEQYF,TGCGCCAGCAGCTGGGCTAGCGGCGTGTACGAGCAGTACTTC
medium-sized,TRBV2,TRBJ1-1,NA,CASSEGRGASGAFF,TGTGCCAGCAGTGAGGGGCGGGGGGCGTCTGGAGCTTTCTTT
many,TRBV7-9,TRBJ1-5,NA,CASSPGREPQHF,TGTGCCAGCAGCCCGGGCAGGGAGCCCCAGCATTTT
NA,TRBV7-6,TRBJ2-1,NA,CASSLGFLTGEQFF,TGTGCCAGCAGCTTAGGCTTTCTGACCGGTGAGCAGTTCTTC
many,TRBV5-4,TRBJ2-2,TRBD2,CASSLTGGPDGELFF,TGTGCCAGCAGCTTAACGGGAGGGCCGGACGGGGAGCTGTTTTTT
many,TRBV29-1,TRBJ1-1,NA,CSVWTNTEAFF,TGCAGCGTTTGGACGAACACTGAAGCTTTCTTT
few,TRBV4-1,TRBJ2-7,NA,CASSQVATGSSYEQYF,TGCGCCAGCAGCCAAGTGGCGACGGGGAGCTCCTACGAGCAGTACTTC
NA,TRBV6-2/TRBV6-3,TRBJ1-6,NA,CASRPQVANSPLHF,TGTGCCAGCAGACCTCAAGTAGCGAATTCACCCCTCCACTTT
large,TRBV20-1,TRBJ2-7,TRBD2,CSARAAFSGRSIEQYF,TGCAGTGCTAGAGCCGCCTTTAGCGGGAGATCCATTGAGCAGTACTTC
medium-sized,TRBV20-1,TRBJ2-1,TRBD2,CSARVGLAGGNEQFF,TGCAGTGCTAGAGTTGGTCTAGCGGGGGGCAATGAGCAGTTCTTC
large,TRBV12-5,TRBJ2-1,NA,CASGLGKKDRHEVNEQFF,TGTGCTAGTGGTTTGGGAAAGAAAGATAGACACGAAGTCAATGAGCAGTTCTTC
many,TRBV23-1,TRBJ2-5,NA,CASSQLLGIQETQYF,TGCGCCAGCAGTCAACTTTTGGGGATCCAAGAGACCCAGTACTTC
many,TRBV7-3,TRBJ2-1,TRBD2,CASSRGVAGDEQFF,TGTGCCAGCAGCCGAGGGGTAGCGGGGGATGAGCAGTTCTTC
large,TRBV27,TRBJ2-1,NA,CASSLDHSYNEQFF,TGTGCCAGCAGTCTCGACCATTCCTACAATGAGCAGTTCTTC
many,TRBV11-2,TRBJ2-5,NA,CASSPFDNQETQYF,TGTGCCAGCAGCCCATTCGACAACCAAGAGACCCAGTACTTC
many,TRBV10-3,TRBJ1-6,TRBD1,CAINGQGNSPLHF,TGTGCCATCAACGGACAGGGGAATTCACCCCTCCACTTT
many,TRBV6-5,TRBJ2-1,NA,CASSYSSRREQFF,TGTGCCAGCAGTTACTCGTCACGCCGTGAGCAGTTCTTC
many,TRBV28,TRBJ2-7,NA,CASSFWDEQYF,TGTGCCAGCAGTTTTTGGGACGAGCAGTACTTC
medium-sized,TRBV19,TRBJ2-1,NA,CASSIGPSLILEQFF,TGTGCCAGTAGTATAGGTCCTAGTTTGATTCTTGAGCAGTTCTTC
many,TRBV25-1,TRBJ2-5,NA,CASSEFGSAAQETQYF,TGTGCCAGCAGTGAATTTGGGTCCGCGGCCCAAGAGACCCAGTACTTC
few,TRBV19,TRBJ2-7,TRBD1,CASSIIQGEIYEQYF,TGTGCCAGTAGTATTATCCAGGGGGAAATCTACGAGCAGTACTTC
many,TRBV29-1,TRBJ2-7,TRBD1,CSYRQGEVYEQYF,TGCAGCTACCGACAGGGGGAGGTTTACGAGCAGTACTTC
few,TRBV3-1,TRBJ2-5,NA,CASSQDGSAPSAETQYF,TGTGCCAGCAGCCAAGACGGAAGCGCACCTAGCGCGGAGACCCAGTACTTC
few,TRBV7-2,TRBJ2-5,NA,CASSLQETQYF,TGTGCCAGCAGCCTACAGGAGACCCAGTACTTC